The 13 T cell receptor beta chains listed next were all sequenced from one sample in a study of T cells in Graves' hyperthyroidism and ophthalmopathy. It was RNA transcripts that yielded the amplified TCR beta CDR3 regions. The TCR CDR3 was amplified in a first-round RT-PCR using the HTBI primer set. MiXCR, applied by TCRdb to the multiplex PCR reads, yields one record per CDR3 protein. Found here are a few hundred thousand distinct CDR3 sequences, 15% to 20% of them singletons; the top ten hold about 16%. Sequencing was done on a sample of blood. These TCRs come from a woman in her thirties or forties with Graves' ophthalmopathy.

This clonotype was detected ten times or more. The CDR3 loop is CASIRTSGRKSDTQYF. In nucleotides, the CDR3 is TGTGCCAGCATCCGGACTAGCGGGAGAAAATCAGATACGCAGTATTTT. V and J are TRBV6-1 and TRBJ2-3; 13 bases are a match to TRBD2. Germline trimming cut 7 bases from V and 4 bases from J; bases unmatched to any gene: 8. Germline V gene data show CDR1 as MNHNS and CDR2 as SASEGT. There are 16 residues in the CDR3.

The chain couples TRBV6-1 to TRBJ2-5, with unresolved D. Germline V lookup: CDR1 MNHNS, CDR2 SASEGT. V shed 6 bases and J shed 5 bases, with 16 bases lying between them. The CDR3 covers 14 residues. CDR3 region: CASRDTDLSETQYF. As DNA, the CDR3 is TGTGCCAGCAGGGATACGGACCTATCTGAGACCCAGTACTTC.

This clonotype was observed many times. This sequence joins TRBV20-1 and TRBJ2-3; D could derive from TRBD1 or TRBD2 (5 bases each). CDR1 and CDR2 (germline): DFQATT, SNEGSKA (reference sequence). The CDR3 is 16 residues long. V shed 2 bases and J shed 4 bases, with 19 bases lying between them. The CDR3 DNA reads TGCAGTGCTAGATTCGGGACCCCTCGTCGCGCAGATACGCAGTATTTT. Protein product: CSARFGTPRRADTQYF.

In its sample, this clonotype was seen many times. The V call is TRBV6-5, the J call TRBJ2-7; D gene unclear. The V and J ends lost 0 bases and 2 bases respectively, with 8 bases between them. CDR1 and CDR2 from the germline V gene are MNHEY and SVGAGI. The CDR3 covers 14 residues. The CDR3 loop reads CASSYSTNTYEQYF. The CDR3 bases are TGTGCCAGCAGTTACTCCACTAATACCTACGAGCAGTACTTC.

The chain is built from TRBV15 and TRBJ1-5, with a possible D match to TRBD1 (6 bases). The V and J ends lost 6 bases and 7 bases respectively, with 19 bases between them. The CDR3 totals 15 residues. Germline CDR1 is LNHNV and CDR2 is YYDKDF (reference sequence). The CDR3 region is CATRGGRSSGQPQHF. DNA for the CDR3: TGTGCCACCAGGGGGGGCCGGTCATCGGGCCAGCCCCAGCATTTT.

This clonotype occurred many times. The chain uses TRBV29-1 and TRBJ2-7; 7 positions match TRBD2. Per germline, CDR1 SQVTM and CDR2 ANQGSEA. The CDR3 sequence is 12 residues long. J lost 5 bases, V lost 7 bases, and 8 bases had no gene match. The CDR3 spells CSARGGGDEQYF. The CDR3 coding sequence is TGCAGCGCACGCGGGGGAGGCGACGAGCAGTACTTC.

This clonotype was counted ten times or more. This chain uses TRBV30 with TRBJ1-1; no reliable D call. The CDR3 runs to 16 residues. Trimming shortened V by 0 bases and J by 4 bases, and 18 bases separated the two germline ends. The V gene's germline CDR1 is GTSNPN and CDR2 SVGIG (reference sequence). The CDR3 coding sequence is TGTGCCTGGAGTGTATCCCGAGGACTAAAAGGCACTGAAGCTTTCTTT. Translating gives CAWSVSRGLKGTEAFF.

Many counts were recorded for this clonotype. V gene TRBV11-2 combines with J gene TRBJ2-2; D not resolved. Germline CDR1 SGHAT, CDR2 FQNNGV. The CDR3 is 14 residues long. Trimming pared 2 bases from V and 5 bases from J, leaving 9 bases between. In DNA, the CDR3 is TGTGCCAGCAGCTTAAAGATCGGAACCGGGGAGCTGTTTTTT. Amino acid sequence: CASSLKIGTGELFF.

This clonotype was detected many times. This may be a read error: a much more frequent sequence differs by one nucleotide. The chain combines TRBV28 with TRBJ2-5; 11 bases agree with TRBD2. The CDR3 runs to 16 residues. From germline, CDR1 is MDHEN and CDR2 SYDVKM. CDR3 in amino acids: CASSSPLAGDQETQHF. CDR3 in DNA: TGTGCCAGCAGTTCTCCACTAGCGGGAGACCAAGAGACCCAGCACTTC.

There are many counts of this clonotype. Germline is not matched at one junction end, which may reflect a read error. The chain uses TRBV7-8 and TRBJ1-3; D gene ambiguous. The CDR3 consists of 14 residues. The germline CDR1 and CDR2 sequences are SGHVS and FQNEAQ. The CDR3 bases are TGTGCCAGCAGCCCTGCCCGAGGCGGGAACACCGTATATTTT. It specifies CASSPARGGNTVYF.

This clonotype was picked up many times. CDR3 loop: CASVEGVVVNYGYTF. The CDR3, as DNA: TGTGCCAGCGTAGAGGGGGTCGTGGTTAACTATGGCTACACCTTC. V gene TRBV6-1 combines with J gene TRBJ1-2, with D possibly being TRBD1 (6 bases). Germline V lookup: CDR1 MNHNS, CDR2 SASEGT. V shed 8 bases and J shed 1 base, with 17 bases lying between them. The CDR3 sequence is 15 residues long.

J is TRBJ1-1 and V is TRBV5-1, with D maybe TRBD1 (6 bases). Per the germline V gene, CDR1 is SGHRS and CDR2 is YFSETQ. V lost 4 bases and J lost 7, with 11 bases in between. The CDR3 has 12 amino acids. CDR3 bases: TGCGCCAGCAGCAGTACAGGGTATGAAGCTTTCTTT. Its translation is CASSSTGYEAFF.

This clonotype was picked up many times. The chain employs TRBV6-1 and TRBJ1-1; 10 bases are a match to TRBD1. Trimming removed 5 bases from V and 4 bases from J; junction bases left unmatched: 4. This CDR3 region has 14 residues. CDR1 is MNHNS and CDR2 is SASEGT in the germline V gene. This CDR3 reads CASSKGQGSTEAFF. The CDR3 coding sequence is TGTGCCAGCAGTAAGGGACAGGGGAGCACTGAAGCTTTCTTT.